This T cell receptor beta chain was obtained from a study of CD8 T cells in Susac syndrome. cDNA came from roughly 0.53 to 1 ug RNA primed by random hexamers. Across 54 Vbeta and 13 Jbeta, immunoSEQ multiplex PCR amplified TCR beta CDR3. Each CDR3 protein is one row after TCRdb ran MiXCR on the immunoSEQ multiplex PCR reads. This sample carries roughly 80,000 distinct CDR3 sequences, around 94% of them seen once, and the ten largest clones take 0.2% to 0.3%. About this clonotype itself: The antigen is unknown.

General study findings and limits: In its TCR sequencing and HLA analysis, the study acknowledged that the number of individuals was relatively small.

Looked up from germline, CDR1 is MNHEY and CDR2 is SMNVEV (reference sequence). The CDR3 spans 14 residues. V trimming: 5 bases; J trimming: 7 bases; junction bases outside the gene matches: 8. Healthy donors, matched for age and sex, constituted the control group. Negative isolation yielded CD4+ and CD8+ T cells, and FACS enriched TEMRA cells. The chain has TRBV27 and TRBJ1-5; 7 nucleotides line up with TRBD1. This receptor was obtained from a human donor in good health. The sequenced material came from CD8+ T cells from PBMCs. For the CDR3, the DNA is TGTGCCAGCAGTGAGACAGGGTTTATCCAGCCCCAGCATTTT. Its protein product is CASSETGFIQPQHF.